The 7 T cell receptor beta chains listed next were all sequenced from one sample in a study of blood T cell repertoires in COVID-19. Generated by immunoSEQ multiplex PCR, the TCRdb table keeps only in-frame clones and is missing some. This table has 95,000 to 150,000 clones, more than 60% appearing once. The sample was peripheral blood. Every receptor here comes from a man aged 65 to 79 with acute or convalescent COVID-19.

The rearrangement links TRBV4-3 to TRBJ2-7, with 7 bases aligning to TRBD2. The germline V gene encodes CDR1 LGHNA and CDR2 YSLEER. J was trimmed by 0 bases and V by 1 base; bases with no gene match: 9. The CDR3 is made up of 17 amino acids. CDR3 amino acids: CASSQVSAGGSSYEQYF. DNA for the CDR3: TGCGCCAGCAGCCAAGTGAGTGCCGGGGGGTCCTCCTACGAGCAGTACTTC.

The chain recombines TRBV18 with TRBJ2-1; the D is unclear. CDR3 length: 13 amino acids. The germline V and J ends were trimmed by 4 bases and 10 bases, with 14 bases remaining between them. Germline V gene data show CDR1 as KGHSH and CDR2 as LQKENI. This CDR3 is CASSQPITGEQFF. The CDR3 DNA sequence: TGTGCCAGCTCACAACCTATCACCGGGGAGCAGTTCTTC. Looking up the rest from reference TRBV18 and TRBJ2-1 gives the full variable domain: NAGVMQNPRHLVRRRGQEARLRCSPMKGHSHVYWYRQLPEEGLKFMVYLQKENIIDESGMPKERFSAEFPKEGPSILRIQQVVRGDSAAYFCASSQPITGEQFFGPGTRLTVL.

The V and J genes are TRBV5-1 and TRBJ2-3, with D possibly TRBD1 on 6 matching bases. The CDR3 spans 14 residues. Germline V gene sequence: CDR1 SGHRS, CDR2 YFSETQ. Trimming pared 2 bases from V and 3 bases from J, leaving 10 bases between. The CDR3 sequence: CASSFGQGTDTQYF. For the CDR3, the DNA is TGCGCCAGCAGCTTTGGGCAGGGGACAGATACGCAGTATTTT.

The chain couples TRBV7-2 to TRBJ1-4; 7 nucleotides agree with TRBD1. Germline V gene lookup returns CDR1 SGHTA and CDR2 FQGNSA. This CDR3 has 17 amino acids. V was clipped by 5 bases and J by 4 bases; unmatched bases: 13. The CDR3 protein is CASSTSYRGQFNEKLFF. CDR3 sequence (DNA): TGTGCCAGCAGCACGAGTTATCGGGGACAGTTTAATGAAAAACTGTTTTTT.

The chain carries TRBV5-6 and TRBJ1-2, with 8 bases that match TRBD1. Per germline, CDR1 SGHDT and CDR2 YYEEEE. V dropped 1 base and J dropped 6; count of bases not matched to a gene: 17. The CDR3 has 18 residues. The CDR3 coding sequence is TGTGCCAGCAGCTTGTCAGGACAGGGATTTGTTGGAATGAATGGCTACACCTTC. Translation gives CASSLSGQGFVGMNGYTF.

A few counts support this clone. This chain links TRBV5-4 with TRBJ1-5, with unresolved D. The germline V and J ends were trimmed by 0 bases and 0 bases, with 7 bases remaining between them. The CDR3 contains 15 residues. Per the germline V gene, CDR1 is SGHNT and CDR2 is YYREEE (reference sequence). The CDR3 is CASSLGIASNQPQHF. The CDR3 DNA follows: TGTGCCAGCAGCTTGGGGATAGCTAGCAATCAGCCCCAGCATTTT.

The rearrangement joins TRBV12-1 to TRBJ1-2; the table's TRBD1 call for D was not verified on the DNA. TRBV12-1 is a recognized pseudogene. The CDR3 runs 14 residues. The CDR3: CASSLPGQGLGYTF. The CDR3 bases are TGTGCCAGCAGCTTACCGGGACAGGGTCTTGGCTACACCTTC.